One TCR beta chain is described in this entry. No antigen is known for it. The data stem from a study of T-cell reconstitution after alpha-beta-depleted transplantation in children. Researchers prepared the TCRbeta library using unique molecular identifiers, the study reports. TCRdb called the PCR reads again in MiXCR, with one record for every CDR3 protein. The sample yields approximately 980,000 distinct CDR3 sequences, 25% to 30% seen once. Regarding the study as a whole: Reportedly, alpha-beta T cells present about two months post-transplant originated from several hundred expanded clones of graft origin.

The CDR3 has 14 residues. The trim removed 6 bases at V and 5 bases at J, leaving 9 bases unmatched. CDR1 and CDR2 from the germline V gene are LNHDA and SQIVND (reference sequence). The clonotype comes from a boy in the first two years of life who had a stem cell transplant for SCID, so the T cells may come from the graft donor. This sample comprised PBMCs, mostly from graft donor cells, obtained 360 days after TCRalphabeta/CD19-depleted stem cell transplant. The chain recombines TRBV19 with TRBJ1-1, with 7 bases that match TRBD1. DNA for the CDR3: TGTGCCAGTAGCCTCATGACAGGGCAGACTGAAGCTTTCTTT. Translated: CASSLMTGQTEAFF. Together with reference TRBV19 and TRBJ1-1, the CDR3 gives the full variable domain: DGGITQSPKYLFRKEGQNVTLSCEQNLNHDAMYWYRQDPGQGLRLIYYSQIVNDFQKGDIAEGYSVSREKKESFPLTVTSAQKNPTAFYLCASSLMTGQTEAFFGQGTRLTVV.